The present T cell receptor (beta chain) was sequenced within a study of post-analysis software for immune sequencing data. General observations from the study: Comparison of patients with controls showed 4 to 6 TRBV segments more frequent in patients, TRBV5-6, TRBV5-1 and TRBV20-1 among them. Co-batched samples clustered tightly together by F measure. The study found significantly lower normalized Chao1 diversity in multiple sclerosis patients than in controls.

Regarding this clonotype: Its antigen is not identified.

Germline-derived CDR1 and CDR2 are SQVTM and ANQGSEA. Deletions cut 7 bases from V and 10 bases from J, with 16 bases between. This CDR3 has 11 residues. Unique molecular identifiers tagged the TCR beta cDNA libraries. MiXCR, run by TCRdb on the PCR reads, gives a single entry per CDR3 protein. The sample comprises approximately 730,000 distinct CDR3 sequences, 25% to 30% of which are singletons, and 0.56% rests with the top ten. Input material: blood. The V and J genes are TRBV29-1 and TRBJ1-2, with D maybe TRBD1 (5 bases). The clonotype originates from a girl aged 5 to 17 with multiple sclerosis. The CDR3 nucleotides are TGCAGCGCTGGGGCCCGGCCCGACTACACCTTC. Protein sequence: CSAGARPDYTF.